The entry below gives a single TCR beta chain sequence along with its context. The antigen remains undetermined. The data were obtained in a study of T cell responses to AZD1222 COVID-19 vaccine. Study observations and caveats: Close to half of spike-specific TCRs reportedly recognize unmutated variant regions.

Profiling relied on immunoSEQ multiplex PCR, and the TCRdb table lists in-frame clones only, not all of them. The sample has 150,000 to 200,000 clones, 90% seen once. This TCR was recovered from an adult in good health. The sample consisted of peripheral blood, taken on day 0 of AZD1222 vaccination.

The CDR3 region is CASSPGGVSYEQYF. CDR3 nucleotides: TGTGCCAGCAGCCCCGGGGGGGTCTCCTACGAGCAGTACTTC. V usage is TRBV5-4 and J usage is TRBJ2-7, with 8 nucleotides matching TRBD2. V shed 4 bases, J shed 0 bases, and the junction held 3 bases outside the gene matches. The CDR3 length is 14 residues. CDR1 is SGHNT and CDR2 is YYREEE in the germline V gene (reference sequence).